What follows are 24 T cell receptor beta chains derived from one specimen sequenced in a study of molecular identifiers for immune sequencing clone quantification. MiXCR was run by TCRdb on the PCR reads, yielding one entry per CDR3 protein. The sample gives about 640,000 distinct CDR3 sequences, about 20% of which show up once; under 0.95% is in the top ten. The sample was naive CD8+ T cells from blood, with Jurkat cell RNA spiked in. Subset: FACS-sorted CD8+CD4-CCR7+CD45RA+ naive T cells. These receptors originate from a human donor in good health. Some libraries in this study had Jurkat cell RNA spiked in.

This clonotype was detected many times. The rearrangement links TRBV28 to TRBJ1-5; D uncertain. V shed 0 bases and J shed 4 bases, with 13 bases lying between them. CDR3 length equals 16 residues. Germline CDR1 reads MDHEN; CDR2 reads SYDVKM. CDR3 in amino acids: CASSLWAGLPNQPQHF. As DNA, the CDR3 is TGTGCCAGCAGTTTATGGGCAGGTCTGCCGAATCAGCCCCAGCATTTT.

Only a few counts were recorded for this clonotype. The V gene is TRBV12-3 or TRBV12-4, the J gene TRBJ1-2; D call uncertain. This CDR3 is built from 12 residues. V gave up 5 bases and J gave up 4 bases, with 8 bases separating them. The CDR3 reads CASSPDPYGYTF. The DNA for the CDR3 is TGTGCCAGCAGTCCGGACCCCTATGGCTACACCTTC.

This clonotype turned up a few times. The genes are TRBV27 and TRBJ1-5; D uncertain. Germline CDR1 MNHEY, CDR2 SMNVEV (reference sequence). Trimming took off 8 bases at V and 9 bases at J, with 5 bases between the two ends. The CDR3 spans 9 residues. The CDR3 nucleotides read TGTGCCAGCGGCTGGCCCCAGCATTTT. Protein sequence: CASGWPQHF.

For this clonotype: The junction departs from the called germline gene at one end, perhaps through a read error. DNA of the CDR3: TGTGCCAGCACCACACAGGGGGGTGGGGCCAACGTCCTGGCTTTC. Translated, it gives CASTTQGGGANVLAF. The gene calls are TRBV6-5 and TRBJ2-6; 8 positions agree with TRBD1. CDR1 and CDR2 from the germline V gene are MNHEY and SVGAGI. This CDR3 has 15 residues.

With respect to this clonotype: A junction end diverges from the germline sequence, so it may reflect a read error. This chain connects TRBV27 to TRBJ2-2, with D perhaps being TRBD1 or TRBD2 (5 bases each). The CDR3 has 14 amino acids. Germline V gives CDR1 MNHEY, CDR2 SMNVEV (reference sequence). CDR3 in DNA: TGTGCCAGCAATTTAATGGGGACCTACGGGGAGCTGTTTTTT. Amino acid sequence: CASNLMGTYGELFF.

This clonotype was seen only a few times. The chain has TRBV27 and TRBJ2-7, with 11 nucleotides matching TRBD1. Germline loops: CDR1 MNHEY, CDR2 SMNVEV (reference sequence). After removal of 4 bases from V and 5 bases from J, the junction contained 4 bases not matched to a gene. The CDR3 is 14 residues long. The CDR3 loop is CASSWGTGGHEQYF. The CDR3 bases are TGTGCCAGCAGTTGGGGGACAGGGGGACACGAGCAGTACTTC.

The CDR3 reads CASSQDISGLTAYYEQYF. For the CDR3, the DNA is TGCGCCAGCAGCCAAGATATTTCGGGTCTAACCGCATACTACGAGCAGTACTTC. The V gene is TRBV4-3, the J gene TRBJ2-7; D gene uncertain. V was trimmed by 0 bases and J by 3 bases, leaving 21 bases between them. CDR1 LGHNA and CDR2 YSLEER come from the germline V gene. The CDR3 has 18 residues.

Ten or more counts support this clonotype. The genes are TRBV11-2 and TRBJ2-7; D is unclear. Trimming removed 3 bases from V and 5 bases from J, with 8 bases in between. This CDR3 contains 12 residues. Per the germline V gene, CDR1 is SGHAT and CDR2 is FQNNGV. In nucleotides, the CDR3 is TGTGCCAGCAGCTTCGGAGCGAACGAGCAGTACTTC. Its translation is CASSFGANEQYF.

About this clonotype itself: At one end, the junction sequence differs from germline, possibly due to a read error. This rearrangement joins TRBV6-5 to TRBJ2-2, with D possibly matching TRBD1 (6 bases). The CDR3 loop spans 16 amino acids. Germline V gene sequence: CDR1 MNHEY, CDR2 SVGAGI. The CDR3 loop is CAGSYSGTGTNGELFF. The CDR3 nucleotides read TGTGCCGGCAGTTACTCGGGAACAGGGACGAACGGGGAGCTGTTTTTT.

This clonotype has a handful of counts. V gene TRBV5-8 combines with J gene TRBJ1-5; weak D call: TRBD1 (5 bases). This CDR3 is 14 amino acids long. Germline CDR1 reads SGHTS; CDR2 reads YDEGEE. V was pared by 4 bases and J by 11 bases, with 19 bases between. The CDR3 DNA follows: TGTGCCAGCAGCCCGGGGATGGGGCGTTTGACCCAGCATTTT. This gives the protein CASSPGMGRLTQHF.

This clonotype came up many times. The CDR3 DNA sequence: TGTGCCAGCAGTGAAGATTCGGGCCAGCACGAGCAGTACTTC. Translation: CASSEDSGQHEQYF. V usage is TRBV2 and J usage is TRBJ2-7; D unresolved. With 1 base removed from V and 5 bases from J, the gap between germline ends came to 12 bases. CDR1 and CDR2 (germline): SNHLY, FYNNEI. This CDR3 has 14 residues.

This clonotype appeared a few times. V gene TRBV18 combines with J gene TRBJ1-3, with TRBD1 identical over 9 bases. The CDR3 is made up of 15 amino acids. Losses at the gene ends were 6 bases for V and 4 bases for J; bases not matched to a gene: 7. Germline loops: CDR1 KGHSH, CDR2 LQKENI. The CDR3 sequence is CASSPGTGFGNTIYF. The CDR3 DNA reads TGTGCCAGCTCCCCGGGGACAGGGTTCGGAAACACCATATATTTT.

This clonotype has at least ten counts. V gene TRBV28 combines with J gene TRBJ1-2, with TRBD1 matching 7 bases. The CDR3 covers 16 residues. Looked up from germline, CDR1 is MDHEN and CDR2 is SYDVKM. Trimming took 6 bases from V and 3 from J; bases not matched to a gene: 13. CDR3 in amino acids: CASSSIPRTGDYGYTF. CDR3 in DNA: TGTGCCAGCAGCTCGATCCCCAGGACAGGAGACTATGGCTACACCTTC.

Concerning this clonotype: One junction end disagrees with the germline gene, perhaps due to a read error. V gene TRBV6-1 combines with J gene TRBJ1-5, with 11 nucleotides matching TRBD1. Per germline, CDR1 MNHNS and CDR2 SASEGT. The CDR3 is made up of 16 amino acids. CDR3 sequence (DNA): TGTGCCTGCAGGGTGGACAGGGGGCAAGGCAATCAGCCCCAGCATTTT. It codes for CACRVDRGQGNQPQHF.

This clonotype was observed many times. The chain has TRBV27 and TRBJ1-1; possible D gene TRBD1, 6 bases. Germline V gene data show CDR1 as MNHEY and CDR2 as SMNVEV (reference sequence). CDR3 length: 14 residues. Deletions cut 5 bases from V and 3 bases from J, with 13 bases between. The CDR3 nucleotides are TGTGCCAGCAGTCTACAGGGAATTTACACTGAAGCTTTCTTT. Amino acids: CASSLQGIYTEAFF.

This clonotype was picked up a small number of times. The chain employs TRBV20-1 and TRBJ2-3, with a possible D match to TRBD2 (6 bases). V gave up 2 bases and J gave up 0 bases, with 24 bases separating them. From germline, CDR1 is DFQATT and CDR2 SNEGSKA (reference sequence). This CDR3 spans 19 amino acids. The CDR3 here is CSARLELGDFVLSTDTQYF. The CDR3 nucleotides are TGCAGTGCTAGACTAGAACTTGGGGACTTCGTATTAAGCACAGATACGCAGTATTTT.

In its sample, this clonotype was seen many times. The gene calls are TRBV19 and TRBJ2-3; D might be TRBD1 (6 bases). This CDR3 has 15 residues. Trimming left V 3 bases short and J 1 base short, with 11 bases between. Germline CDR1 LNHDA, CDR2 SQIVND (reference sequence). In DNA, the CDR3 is TGTGCCAGTAGTATTATGACAGGAGGCACAGATACGCAGTATTTT. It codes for CASSIMTGGTDTQYF.

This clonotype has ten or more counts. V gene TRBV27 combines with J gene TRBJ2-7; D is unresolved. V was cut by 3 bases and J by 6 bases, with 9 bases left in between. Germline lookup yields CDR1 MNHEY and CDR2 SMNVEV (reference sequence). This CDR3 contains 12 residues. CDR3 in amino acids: CASSFGWGEQYF. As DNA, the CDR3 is TGTGCCAGCAGTTTTGGGTGGGGCGAGCAGTACTTC.

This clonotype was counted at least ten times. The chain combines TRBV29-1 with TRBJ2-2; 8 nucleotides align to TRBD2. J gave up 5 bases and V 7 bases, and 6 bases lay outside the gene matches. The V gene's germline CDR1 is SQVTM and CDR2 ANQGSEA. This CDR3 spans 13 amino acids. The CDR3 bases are TGCAGCGCGGGGGGGATGTTAACCGGGGAGCTGTTTTTT. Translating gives CSAGGMLTGELFF.

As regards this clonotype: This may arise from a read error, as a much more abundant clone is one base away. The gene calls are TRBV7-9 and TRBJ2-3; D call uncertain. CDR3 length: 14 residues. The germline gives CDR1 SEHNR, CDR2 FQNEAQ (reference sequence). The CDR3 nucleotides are TGTGCCAGCGGCTTACCGGTGGGCGCAGATACGCAGTATTTT. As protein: CASGLPVGADTQYF. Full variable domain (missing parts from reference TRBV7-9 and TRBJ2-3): DTGVSQNPRHKITKRGQNVTFRCDPISEHNRLYWYRQTLGQGPEFLTYFQNEAQLEKSRLLSDRFSAERPKGSFSTLEIQRTEQGDSAMYLCASGLPVGADTQYFGPGTRLTVL.

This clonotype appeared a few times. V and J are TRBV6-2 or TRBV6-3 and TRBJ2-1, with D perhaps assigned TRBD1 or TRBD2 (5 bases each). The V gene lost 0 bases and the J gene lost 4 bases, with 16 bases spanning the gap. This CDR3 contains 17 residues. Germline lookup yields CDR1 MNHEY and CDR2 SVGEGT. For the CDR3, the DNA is TGTGCCAGCAGTTACTCGTGGGACGTTGTTTTATACAATGAGCAGTTCTTC. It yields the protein CASSYSWDVVLYNEQFF.

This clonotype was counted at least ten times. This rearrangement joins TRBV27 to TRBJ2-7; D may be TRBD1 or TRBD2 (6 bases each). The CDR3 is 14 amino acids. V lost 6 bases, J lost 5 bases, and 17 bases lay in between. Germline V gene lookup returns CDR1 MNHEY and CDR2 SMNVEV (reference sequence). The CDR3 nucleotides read TGTGCCAGCAGCCGGAGGGGGGCGATCAACGAGCAGTACTTC. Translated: CASSRRGAINEQYF.

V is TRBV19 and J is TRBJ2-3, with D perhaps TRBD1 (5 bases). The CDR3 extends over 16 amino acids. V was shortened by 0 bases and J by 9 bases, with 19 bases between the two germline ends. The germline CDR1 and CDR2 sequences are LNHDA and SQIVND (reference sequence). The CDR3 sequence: CASSIDPDLVTGTQYF. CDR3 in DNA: TGTGCCAGTAGTATAGACCCCGACTTGGTCACAGGCACGCAGTATTTT. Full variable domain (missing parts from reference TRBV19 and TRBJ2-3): DGGITQSPKYLFRKEGQNVTLSCEQNLNHDAMYWYRQDPGQGLRLIYYSQIVNDFQKGDIAEGYSVSREKKESFPLTVTSAQKNPTAFYLCASSIDPDLVTGTQYFGPGTRLTVL.

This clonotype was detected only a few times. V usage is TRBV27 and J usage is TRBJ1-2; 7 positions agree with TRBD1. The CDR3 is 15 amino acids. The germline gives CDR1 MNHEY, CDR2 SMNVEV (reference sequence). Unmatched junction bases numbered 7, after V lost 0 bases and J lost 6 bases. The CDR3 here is CASSLSGDSGNGYTF. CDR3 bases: TGTGCCAGCAGTTTATCCGGGGACAGTGGGAATGGCTACACCTTC.